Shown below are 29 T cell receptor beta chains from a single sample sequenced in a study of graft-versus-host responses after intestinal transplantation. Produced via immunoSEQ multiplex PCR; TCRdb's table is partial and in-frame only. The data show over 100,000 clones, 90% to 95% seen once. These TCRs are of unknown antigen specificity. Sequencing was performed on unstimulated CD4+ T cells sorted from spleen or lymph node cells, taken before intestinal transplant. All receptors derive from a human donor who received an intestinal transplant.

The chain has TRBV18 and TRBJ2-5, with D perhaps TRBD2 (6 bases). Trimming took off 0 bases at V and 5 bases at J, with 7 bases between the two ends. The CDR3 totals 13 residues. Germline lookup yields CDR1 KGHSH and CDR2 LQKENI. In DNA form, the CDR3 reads TGTGCCAGCTCACCACCGGGGAGGGAGACCCAGTACTTC. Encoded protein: CASSPPGRETQYF.

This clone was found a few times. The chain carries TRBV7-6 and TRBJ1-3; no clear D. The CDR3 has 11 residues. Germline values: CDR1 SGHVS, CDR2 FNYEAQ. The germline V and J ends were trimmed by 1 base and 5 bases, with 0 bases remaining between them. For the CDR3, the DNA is TGTGCCAGCAGCTTAGGAAACACCATATATTTT. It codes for CASSLGNTIYF.

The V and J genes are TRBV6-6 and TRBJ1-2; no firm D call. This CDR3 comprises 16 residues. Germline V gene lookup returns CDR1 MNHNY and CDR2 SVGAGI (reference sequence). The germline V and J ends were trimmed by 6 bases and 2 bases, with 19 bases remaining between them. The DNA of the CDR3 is TGTGCCAGCAGCCCCGGCATAGGACTCTCGAACTATGGCTACACCTTC. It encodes CASSPGIGLSNYGYTF.

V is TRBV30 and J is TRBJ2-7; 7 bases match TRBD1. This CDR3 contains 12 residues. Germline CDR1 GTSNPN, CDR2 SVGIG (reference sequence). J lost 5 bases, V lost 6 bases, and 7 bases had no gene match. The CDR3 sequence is CACCKGADEQYF. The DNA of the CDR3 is TGTGCCTGTTGTAAGGGGGCGGACGAGCAGTACTTC.

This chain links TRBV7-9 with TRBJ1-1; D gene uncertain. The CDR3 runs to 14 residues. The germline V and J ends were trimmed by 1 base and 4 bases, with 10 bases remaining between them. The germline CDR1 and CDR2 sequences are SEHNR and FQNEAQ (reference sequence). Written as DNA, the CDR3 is TGTGCCAGCAGCTTAGATCTGGTAAGCACTGAAGCTTTCTTT. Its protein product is CASSLDLVSTEAFF.

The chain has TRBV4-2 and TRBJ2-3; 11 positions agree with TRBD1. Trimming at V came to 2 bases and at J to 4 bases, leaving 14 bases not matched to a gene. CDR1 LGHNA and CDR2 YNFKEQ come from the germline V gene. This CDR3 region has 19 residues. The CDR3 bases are TGTGCCAGCAGCCAATACTGGGGTGTTGGGACAGGGGGACCAGATACGCAGTATTTT. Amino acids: CASSQYWGVGTGGPDTQYF.

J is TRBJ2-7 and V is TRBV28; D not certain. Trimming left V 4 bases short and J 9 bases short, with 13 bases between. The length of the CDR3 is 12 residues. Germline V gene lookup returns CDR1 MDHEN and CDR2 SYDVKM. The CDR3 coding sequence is TGTGCCAGCAGTTCTTCTGTCGGAACGCAGTACTTC. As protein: CASSSSVGTQYF.

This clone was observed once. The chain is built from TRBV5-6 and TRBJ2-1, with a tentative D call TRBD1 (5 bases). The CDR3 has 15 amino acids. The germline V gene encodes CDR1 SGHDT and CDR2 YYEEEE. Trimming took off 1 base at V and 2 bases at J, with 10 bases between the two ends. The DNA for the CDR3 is TGTGCCAGCAGCTTGTTGGTCAGGGCCTACAATGAGCAGTTCTTC. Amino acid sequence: CASSLLVRAYNEQFF.

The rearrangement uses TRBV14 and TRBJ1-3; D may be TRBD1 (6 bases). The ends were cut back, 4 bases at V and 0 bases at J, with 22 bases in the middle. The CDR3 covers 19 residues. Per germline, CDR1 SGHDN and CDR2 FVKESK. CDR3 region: CASSLGAGAFGGSGNTIYF. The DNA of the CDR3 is TGTGCCAGCAGCCTCGGGGCAGGGGCCTTCGGCGGCTCTGGAAACACCATATATTTT.

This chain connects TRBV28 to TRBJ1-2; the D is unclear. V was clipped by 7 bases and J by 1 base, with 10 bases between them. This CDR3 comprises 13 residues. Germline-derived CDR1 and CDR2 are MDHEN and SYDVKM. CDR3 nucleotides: TGTGCCAGCAAGGGCGGAGTTAACTATGGCTACACCTTC. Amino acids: CASKGGVNYGYTF.

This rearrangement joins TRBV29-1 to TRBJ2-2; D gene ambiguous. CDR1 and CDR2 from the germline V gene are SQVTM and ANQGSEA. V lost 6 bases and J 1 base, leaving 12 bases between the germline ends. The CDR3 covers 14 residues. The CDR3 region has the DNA TGCAGCGTCGCTACTACCCTGAACACCGGGGAGCTGTTTTTT. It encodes CSVATTLNTGELFF.

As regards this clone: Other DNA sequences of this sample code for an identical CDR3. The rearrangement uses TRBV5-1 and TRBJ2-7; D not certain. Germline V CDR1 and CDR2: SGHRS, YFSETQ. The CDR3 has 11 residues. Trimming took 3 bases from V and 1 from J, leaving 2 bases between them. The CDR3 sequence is CASSSSYEQYF. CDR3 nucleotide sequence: TGCGCCAGCAGCTCTTCCTACGAGCAGTACTTC.

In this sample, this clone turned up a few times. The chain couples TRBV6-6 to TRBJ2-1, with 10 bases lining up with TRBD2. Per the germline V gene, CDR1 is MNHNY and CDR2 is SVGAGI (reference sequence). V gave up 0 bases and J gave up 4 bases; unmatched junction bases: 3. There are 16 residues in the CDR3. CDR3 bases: TGTGCCAGCAGTTACTCTAGCGGGAGGTTGTACAATGAGCAGTTCTTC. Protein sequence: CASSYSSGRLYNEQFF.

The DNA for the CDR3 is TGTGCCAGCCCTACAGGGTTGGACTACGAGCAGTACTTC. This sequence encodes CASPTGLDYEQYF. This chain joins TRBV27 and TRBJ2-7; a weak D match, TRBD1 (6 bases). Looked up from germline, CDR1 is MNHEY and CDR2 is SMNVEV (reference sequence). This CDR3 spans 13 amino acids. The V gene lost 8 bases and the J gene lost 3 bases, with 14 bases spanning the gap.

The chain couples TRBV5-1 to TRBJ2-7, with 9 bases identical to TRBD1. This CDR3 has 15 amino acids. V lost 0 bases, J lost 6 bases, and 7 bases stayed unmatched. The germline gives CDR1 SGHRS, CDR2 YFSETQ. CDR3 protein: CASSLEGTGSGEQYF. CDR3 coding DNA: TGCGCCAGCAGCTTGGAAGGGACAGGGTCAGGCGAGCAGTACTTC.

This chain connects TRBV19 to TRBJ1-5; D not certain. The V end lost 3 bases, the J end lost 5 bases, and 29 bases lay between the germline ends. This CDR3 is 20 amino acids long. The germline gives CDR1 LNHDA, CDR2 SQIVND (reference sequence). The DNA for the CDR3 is TGTGCCAGTAGTATCGACCGAAAGGAGTCTCAGAACCTTTATCATCAGCCCCAGCATTTT. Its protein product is CASSIDRKESQNLYHQPQHF.

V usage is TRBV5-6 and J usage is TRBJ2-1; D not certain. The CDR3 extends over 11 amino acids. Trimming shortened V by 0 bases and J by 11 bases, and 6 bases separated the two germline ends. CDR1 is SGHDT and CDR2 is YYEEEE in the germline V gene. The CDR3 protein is CASSLAGKQFF. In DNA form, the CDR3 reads TGTGCCAGCAGCTTGGCGGGTAAGCAGTTCTTC.

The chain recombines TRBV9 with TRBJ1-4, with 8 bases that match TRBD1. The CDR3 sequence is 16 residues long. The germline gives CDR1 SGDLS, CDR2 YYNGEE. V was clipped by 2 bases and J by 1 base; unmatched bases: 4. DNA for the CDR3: TGTGCCAGCAGCGTTCAGGGGGCATTAACTAATGAAAAACTGTTTTTT. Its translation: CASSVQGALTNEKLFF.

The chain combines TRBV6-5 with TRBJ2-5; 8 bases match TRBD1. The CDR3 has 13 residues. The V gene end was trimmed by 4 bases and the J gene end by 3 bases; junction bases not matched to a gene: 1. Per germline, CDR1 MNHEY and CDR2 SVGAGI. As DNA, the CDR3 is TGTGCCAGCAGTTGGACAGGGAAAGAGACCCAGTACTTC. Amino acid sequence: CASSWTGKETQYF.

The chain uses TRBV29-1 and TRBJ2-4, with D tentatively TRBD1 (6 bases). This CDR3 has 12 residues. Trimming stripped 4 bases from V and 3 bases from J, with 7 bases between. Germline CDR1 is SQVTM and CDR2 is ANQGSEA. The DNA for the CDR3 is TGCAGCGTTGGGGGGCGCAAAAACATTCAGTACTTC. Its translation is CSVGGRKNIQYF.

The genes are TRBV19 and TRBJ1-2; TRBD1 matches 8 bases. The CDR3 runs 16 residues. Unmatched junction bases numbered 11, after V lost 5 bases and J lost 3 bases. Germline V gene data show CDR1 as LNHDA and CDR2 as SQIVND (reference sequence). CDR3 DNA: TGTGCCAGTAGTTTGAGGGGCCCACAGGGGGACTATGGCTACACCTTC. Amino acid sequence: CASSLRGPQGDYGYTF.

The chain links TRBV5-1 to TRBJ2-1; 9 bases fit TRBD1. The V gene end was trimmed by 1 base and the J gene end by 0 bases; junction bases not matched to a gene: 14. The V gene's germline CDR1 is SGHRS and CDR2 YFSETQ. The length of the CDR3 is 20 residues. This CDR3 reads CASSLPGQGARDSSYNEQFF. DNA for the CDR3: TGCGCCAGCAGCTTGCCGGGACAGGGTGCACGAGATAGCTCCTACAATGAGCAGTTCTTC.

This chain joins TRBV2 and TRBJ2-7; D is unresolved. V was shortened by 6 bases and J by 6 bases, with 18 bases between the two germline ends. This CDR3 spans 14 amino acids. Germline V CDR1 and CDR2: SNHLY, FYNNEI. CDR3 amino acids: CASSDPLKGGEQYF. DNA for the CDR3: TGTGCCAGCAGCGACCCCCTTAAAGGTGGCGAGCAGTACTTC.

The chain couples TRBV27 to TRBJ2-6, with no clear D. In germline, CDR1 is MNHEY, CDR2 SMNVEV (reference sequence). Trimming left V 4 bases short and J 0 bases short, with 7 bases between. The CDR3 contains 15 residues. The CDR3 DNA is TGTGCCAGCAGTTATTGGGGCTCTGGGGCCAACGTCCTGACTTTC. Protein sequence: CASSYWGSGANVLTF.

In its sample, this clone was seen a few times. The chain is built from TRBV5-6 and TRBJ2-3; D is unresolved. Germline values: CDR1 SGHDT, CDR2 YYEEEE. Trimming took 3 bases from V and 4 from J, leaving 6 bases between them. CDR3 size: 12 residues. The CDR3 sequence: CASSSISDTQYF. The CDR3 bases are TGTGCCAGCAGCTCGATCTCAGATACGCAGTATTTT.

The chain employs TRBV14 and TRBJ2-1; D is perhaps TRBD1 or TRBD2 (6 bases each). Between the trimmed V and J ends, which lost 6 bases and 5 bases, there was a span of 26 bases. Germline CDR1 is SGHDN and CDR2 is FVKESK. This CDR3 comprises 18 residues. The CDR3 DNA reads TGTGCCAGCAGTAGGGGGGTACGGGCACCAAGGGAGCACAATGAGCAGTTCTTC. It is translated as CASSRGVRAPREHNEQFF.

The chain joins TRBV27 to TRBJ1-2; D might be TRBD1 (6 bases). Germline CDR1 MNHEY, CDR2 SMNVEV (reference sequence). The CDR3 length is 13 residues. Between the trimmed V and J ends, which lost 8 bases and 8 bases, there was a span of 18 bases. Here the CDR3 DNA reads TGTGCCAGCGGTAGACCAGGGGTATGGGGCTACACCTTC. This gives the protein CASGRPGVWGYTF.

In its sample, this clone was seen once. The chain's CDR3 is CASSVDDYWGNTIYF. CDR3 nucleotide sequence: TGTGCCAGCAGCGTAGATGACTATTGGGGAAACACCATATATTTT. This chain connects TRBV9 to TRBJ1-3; D remains unclear. Germline V gene lookup returns CDR1 SGDLS and CDR2 YYNGEE. Trimming removed 0 bases from V and 4 bases from J, with 11 bases in between. The CDR3 is 15 amino acids.

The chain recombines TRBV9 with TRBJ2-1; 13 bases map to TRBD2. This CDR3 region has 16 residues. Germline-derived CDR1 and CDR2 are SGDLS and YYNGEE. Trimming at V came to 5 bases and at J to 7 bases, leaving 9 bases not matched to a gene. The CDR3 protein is CASSLGLAGVRNEQFF. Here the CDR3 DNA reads TGTGCCAGCAGTCTAGGACTAGCGGGAGTCAGGAATGAGCAGTTCTTC.